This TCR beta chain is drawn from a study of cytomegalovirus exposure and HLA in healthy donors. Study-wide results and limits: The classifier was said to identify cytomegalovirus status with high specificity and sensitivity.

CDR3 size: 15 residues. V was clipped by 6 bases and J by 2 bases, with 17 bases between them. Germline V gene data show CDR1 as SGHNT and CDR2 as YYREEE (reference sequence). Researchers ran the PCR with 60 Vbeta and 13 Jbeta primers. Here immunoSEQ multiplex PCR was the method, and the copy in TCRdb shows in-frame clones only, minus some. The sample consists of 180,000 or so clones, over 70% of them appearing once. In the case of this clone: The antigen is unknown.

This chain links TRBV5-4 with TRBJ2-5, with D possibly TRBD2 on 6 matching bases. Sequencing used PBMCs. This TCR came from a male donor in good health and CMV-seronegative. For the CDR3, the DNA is TGTGCCAGCACCCGGGGATCGGGAGTACAAGAGACCCAGTACTTC. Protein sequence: CASTRGSGVQETQYF.